The 28 T cell receptor beta chains listed next were all sequenced from one sample in a study of beta chain features in type 1 diabetes. Antigens of these TCRs are unknown. Study-level findings and limits: TCRB CDR3s from Type 1 diabetes patients were moderately but significantly shorter in all four CD4+ subsets.

Of the isolated RNA, all was reverse transcribed, and so the sequenced material was expressed TCRB transcripts. Measured with immunoSEQ multiplex PCR; TCRdb has only the in-frame clones, and not every one. The table has hundreds of thousands of clones, more than 13% seen once. Input material: naive CD4+ T cells from blood. These receptors came from a man aged 18 to 30 with type 1 diabetes.

The CDR3 DNA follows: TGTGCCAGCAGCCTTGGACTAGCGGGAGTGGATGAGCAGTTCTTC. It encodes CASSLGLAGVDEQFF. This chain connects TRBV7-9 to TRBJ2-1, with 13 bases matching TRBD2. The CDR3 is 15 amino acids. The V segment lost 5 bases and the J segment 8 bases; nucleotides outside the gene matches: 6. Germline V gives CDR1 SEHNR, CDR2 FQNEAQ (reference sequence).

Only one count was recorded for this clone. The chain is built from TRBV5-6 and TRBJ1-5; 7 bases line up with TRBD1. CDR1 SGHDT and CDR2 YYEEEE come from the germline V gene. V dropped 4 bases and J dropped 2; count of bases not matched to a gene: 6. This CDR3 has 15 residues. CDR3 nucleotides: TGTGCCAGCAGCCCGAGGACAGGAGGCAATCAGCCCCAGCATTTT. This encodes CASSPRTGGNQPQHF.

This clone was counted a few times. The chain couples TRBV5-4 to TRBJ2-3; D is uncertain. This CDR3 is built from 15 residues. CDR1 is SGHNT, CDR2 YYREEE, per germline (reference sequence). V was pared by 4 bases and J by 0 bases, with 12 bases between. The CDR3 DNA reads as TGTGCCAGCAGCCAATACCAAGCAAGCACAGATACGCAGTATTTT. It specifies CASSQYQASTDTQYF.

The chain employs TRBV4-1 and TRBJ2-7; D call uncertain. The CDR3 is made up of 16 amino acids. V lost 1 base and J lost 1, with 14 bases in between. CDR1 and CDR2 from the germline V gene are MGHRA and YSYEKL. Written as DNA, the CDR3 is TGCGCCAGCAGCCAAGTCCTCGGGCTAGGGTCCTACGAGCAGTACTTC. Translated, it gives CASSQVLGLGSYEQYF.

The rearrangement joins TRBV14 to TRBJ2-1; no clear D gene. V lost 1 base and J 2 bases, leaving 6 bases between the germline ends. The CDR3 totals 14 residues. Germline-derived CDR1 and CDR2 are SGHDN and FVKESK. The CDR3 region is CASSQALTYNEQFF. In DNA form, the CDR3 reads TGTGCCAGCAGCCAAGCGCTTACCTACAATGAGCAGTTCTTC.

The chain joins TRBV18 to TRBJ2-7; TRBD2 matches 7 bases. Germline assignment: CDR1 KGHSH and CDR2 LQKENI. The CDR3 runs to 19 residues. After removal of 6 bases from V and 4 bases from J, the junction contained 24 bases not matched to a gene. CDR3 nucleotide sequence: TGTGCCAGCTCCCGGACTTTTGCGCCAGCGGGGACCTTTGGGTACGAGCAGTACTTC. Protein sequence: CASSRTFAPAGTFGYEQYF. Together with reference TRBV18 and TRBJ2-7, the CDR3 gives the full variable domain: NAGVMQNPRHLVRRRGQEARLRCSPMKGHSHVYWYRQLPEEGLKFMVYLQKENIIDESGMPKERFSAEFPKEGPSILRIQQVVRGDSAAYFCASSRTFAPAGTFGYEQYFGPGTRLTVT.

The V gene is TRBV11-2, the J gene TRBJ2-3, with TRBD2 as a possible D gene (6 bases). V was pared by 5 bases and J by 5 bases, with 17 bases between. The CDR3 spans 15 residues. Looked up from germline, CDR1 is SGHAT and CDR2 is FQNNGV. Here the CDR3 reads CASSLAGFREDTQYF. In DNA, the CDR3 is TGTGCCAGCAGCCTTGCGGGATTCAGGGAAGATACGCAGTATTTT.

V usage is TRBV7-2 and J usage is TRBJ2-4; the D is unclear. The length of the CDR3 is 14 residues. Germline V CDR1 and CDR2: SGHTA, FQGNSA. The V end lost 6 bases, the J end lost 3 bases, and 12 bases lay between the germline ends. The chain's CDR3 is CASRSAGSKNIQYF. The CDR3 DNA reads TGTGCCAGCAGGTCCGCTGGAAGCAAAAACATTCAGTACTTC.

CDR3 region: CAWSRGGSYNEQFF. In nucleotides, the CDR3 is TGTGCCTGGAGTAGGGGTGGTTCCTACAATGAGCAGTTCTTC. This chain links TRBV30 with TRBJ2-1; a weak D match, TRBD1 (5 bases). Deletions cut 2 bases from V and 1 base from J, with 9 bases between. From germline, CDR1 is GTSNPN and CDR2 SVGIG (reference sequence). The CDR3 consists of 14 residues.

J is TRBJ2-7 and V is TRBV4-3; 7 bases agree with TRBD2. This CDR3 contains 15 residues. The junction had 8 bases not matched to a gene; V was cut back by 0 bases and J by 6 bases. Germline loops: CDR1 LGHNA, CDR2 YSLEER. The DNA for the CDR3 is TGCGCCAGCAGCCAAGATGCGGCGGGGGTAGTCGAGCAGTACTTC. Amino acid sequence: CASSQDAAGVVEQYF.

This sequence joins TRBV9 and TRBJ2-1; tentative D call: TRBD1 (6 bases). Germline loops: CDR1 SGDLS, CDR2 YYNGEE. CDR3 length: 15 residues. V gave up 2 bases and J gave up 12 bases, with 21 bases separating them. The CDR3 is CASSVREGGRVVQFF. The DNA for the CDR3 is TGTGCCAGCAGCGTGCGTGAAGGGGGTAGAGTAGTGCAGTTCTTC.

The gene calls are TRBV29-1 and TRBJ2-3; the match to TRBD1 covers 8 bases. Germline-derived CDR1 and CDR2 are SQVTM and ANQGSEA. Trimming at V came to 5 bases and at J to 6 bases, leaving 10 bases not matched to a gene. CDR3 length equals 14 residues. CDR3 loop: CSVLEWTGRDTQYF. CDR3 DNA sequence: TGCAGCGTTCTCGAATGGACAGGGAGGGATACGCAGTATTTT.

This rearrangement joins TRBV25-1 to TRBJ1-2; 8 bases agree with TRBD1. This CDR3 contains 13 residues. The germline gives CDR1 MGHDK, CDR2 SYGVNS. With 5 bases clipped from V and 4 bases from J, the junction kept 3 bases outside the gene matches. DNA for the CDR3: TGTGCCAGCAGTCAGGGGGCTGTCTATGGCTACACCTTC. Residues: CASSQGAVYGYTF.

The chain employs TRBV5-8 and TRBJ2-1, with 9 bases that match TRBD2. V trimming: 0 bases; J trimming: 4 bases; junction bases outside the gene matches: 2. CDR3 size: 15 residues. CDR1 and CDR2 (germline): SGHTS, YDEGEE. The CDR3 nucleotides read TGTGCCAGCAGCTTGGGGACTAGCGAATACAATGAGCAGTTCTTC. Its translation: CASSLGTSEYNEQFF.

J is TRBJ2-1 and V is TRBV20-1, with D unresolved. This CDR3 is 11 amino acids long. Per the germline V gene, CDR1 is DFQATT and CDR2 is SNEGSKA (reference sequence). Trimming stripped 3 bases from V and 10 bases from J, with 10 bases between. The CDR3 is CSARRPPEQFF. The CDR3 DNA sequence: TGCAGTGCTAGGAGGCCCCCAGAGCAGTTCTTC.

The gene calls are TRBV28 and TRBJ2-7; D is perhaps TRBD2 (6 bases). V was trimmed by 2 bases and J by 3 bases, leaving 11 bases between them. Germline lookup yields CDR1 MDHEN and CDR2 SYDVKM. The CDR3 covers 14 residues. The CDR3 loop is CASSLGGGSYEQYF. In nucleotides, the CDR3 is TGTGCCAGCAGTTTAGGAGGAGGGAGCTACGAGCAGTACTTC.

A few counts support this clone. This chain links TRBV4-3 with TRBJ2-1; 10 positions match TRBD2. With V trimmed by 1 base and J by 5 bases, 8 bases remained unmatched. Germline CDR1 reads LGHNA; CDR2 reads YSLEER. The CDR3 is made up of 17 amino acids. The CDR3 loop is CASSQALTAGGNNEQFF. As DNA, the CDR3 is TGCGCCAGCAGCCAAGCCCTCACAGCGGGGGGGAACAATGAGCAGTTCTTC.

The chain couples TRBV5-1 to TRBJ2-7; no reliable D call. The V end lost 4 bases, the J end lost 0 bases, and 11 bases lay between the germline ends. Germline V gives CDR1 SGHRS, CDR2 YFSETQ. This CDR3 comprises 14 residues. As DNA, the CDR3 is TGCGCCAGCAGCAGCCGGACCAGCTCCTACGAGCAGTACTTC. This sequence encodes CASSSRTSSYEQYF.

The chain combines TRBV15 with TRBJ2-3; D not certain. Germline loops: CDR1 LNHNV, CDR2 YYDKDF (reference sequence). Trimming removed 2 bases at V and 3 bases at J, with 9 bases between. This CDR3 contains 14 residues. The CDR3 here is CATSRSRPTDTQYF. In nucleotides, the CDR3 is TGTGCCACCAGCAGATCGCGACCTACAGATACGCAGTATTTT.

The chain joins TRBV25-1 to TRBJ1-3, with D tentatively TRBD1 (5 bases). Trimming left V 6 bases short and J 3 bases short, with 15 bases between. The CDR3 is 15 amino acids. Germline V gene sequence: CDR1 MGHDK, CDR2 SYGVNS. Here the CDR3 reads CASSLGGAYGNTIYF. In nucleotides, the CDR3 is TGTGCCAGCAGCCTGGGGGGAGCGTATGGAAACACCATATATTTT.

The rearrangement joins TRBV28 to TRBJ1-2; D remains unclear. This CDR3 comprises 14 residues. The ends were cut back, 2 bases at V and 11 bases at J, with 18 bases in the middle. The V gene's germline CDR1 is MDHEN and CDR2 SYDVKM. CDR3 residues: CASSLVPKPSIYTF. For the CDR3, the DNA is TGTGCCAGCAGTTTAGTGCCAAAACCGTCCATTTACACCTTC.

This clone was recorded a few times. The CDR3 is CASSYVGHRGGEFF. DNA of the CDR3: TGTGCCAGCAGTTACGTCGGACACCGCGGGGGAGAGTTCTTT. The chain couples TRBV6-5 to TRBJ1-1; possibly TRBD1 for D (5 bases). CDR1 is MNHEY and CDR2 is SVGAGI in the germline V gene. V was pared by 2 bases and J by 14 bases, with 21 bases between. CDR3 length: 14 residues.

J is TRBJ1-2 and V is TRBV13; D is undetermined. Germline V gene lookup returns CDR1 PRHDT and CDR2 FYEKMQ (reference sequence). The CDR3 is 11 residues long. V gave up 5 bases and J gave up 8 bases, with 9 bases separating them. Here the CDR3 reads CASSPGRGYTF. CDR3 DNA: TGTGCCAGCAGCCCGGGAAGAGGCTACACCTTC.

This CDR3 reads CASSLGGANVLTF. In nucleotides, the CDR3 is TGTGCCAGCAGCCTGGGAGGGGCCAACGTCCTGACTTTC. The rearrangement links TRBV11-3 to TRBJ2-6; D not certain. This CDR3 spans 13 amino acids. Germline values: CDR1 SGHNT, CDR2 YENEEA. Trimming stripped 5 bases from V and 4 bases from J, with 6 bases between.

This clone appeared a few times. Other DNA sequences in the sample encode the same CDR3. The chain uses TRBV9 and TRBJ2-1, with 7 bases lining up with TRBD2. The V gene end was trimmed by 1 base and the J gene end by 0 bases; junction bases not matched to a gene: 1. The CDR3 sequence is 15 residues long. Per germline, CDR1 SGDLS and CDR2 YYNGEE. This chain's CDR3 is CASSVSGNSYNEQFF. The CDR3, as DNA: TGTGCCAGCAGCGTAAGCGGGAACTCCTACAATGAGCAGTTCTTC. The variable domain in full, with the rest retrieved from reference TRBV9 and TRBJ2-1, is DSGVTQTPKHLITATGQRVTLRCSPRSGDLSVYWYQQSLDQGLQFLIQYYNGEERAKGNILERFSAQQFPDLHSELNLSSLELGDSALYFCASSVSGNSYNEQFFGPGTRLTVL.

This clone was observed a few times. V is TRBV28 and J is TRBJ2-2; TRBD1 aligns across 8 bases. The V gene end was trimmed by 4 bases and the J gene end by 5 bases; junction bases not matched to a gene: 6. Germline-derived CDR1 and CDR2 are MDHEN and SYDVKM. The CDR3 extends over 15 amino acids. CDR3 sequence reads: CASSSPRQGTGELFF. CDR3 DNA sequence: TGTGCCAGCAGTTCCCCACGACAGGGGACCGGGGAGCTGTTTTTT.

The gene calls are TRBV28 and TRBJ1-2; tentative D call: TRBD1 (6 bases). CDR1 MDHEN and CDR2 SYDVKM come from the germline V gene. V lost 5 bases to trimming and J lost 4 bases, with 14 bases between them. This CDR3 has 14 amino acids. CDR3 DNA: TGTGCCAGCAGTCTAGGCAGGGGAACCTATGGCTACACCTTC. This gives the protein CASSLGRGTYGYTF.

This clone showed up just a few times. The rearrangement uses TRBV7-9 and TRBJ2-3; 7 nucleotides align to TRBD1. The CDR3 is 14 residues long. V lost 5 bases to trimming and J lost 5 bases; unmatched junction nucleotides: 7. Germline V gives CDR1 SEHNR, CDR2 FQNEAQ (reference sequence). The CDR3 reads CASSPDRSLDTQYF. In nucleotides, the CDR3 is TGTGCCAGCAGCCCGGACAGGTCCCTAGATACGCAGTATTTT.